These T cell receptor beta chains were read from a single sample in a study of CD8+CD57+ T cells in acquired aplastic anemia. Via MiXCR, TCRdb re-called the reads, giving one row per CDR3 protein. The repertoire holds about 180,000 distinct CDR3 sequences, with approximately 48% as singletons. Sequencing used sorted CD4+, CD8+, or CD8+CD57+ T cells (not recorded which) from PBMCs. All receptors come from a human donor with aplastic anemia. CDR3s include the opening cysteine and the closing phenylalanine or tryptophan. The order of the fields is J gene, V gene, clone size, D gene, CDR3 DNA, CDR3 protein. The D gene is left open where the match is weak. The size field is filled for only some rows; it gives once, few, many or a size class.

>TRBJ2-3|TRBV29-1|NA|NA
TGCAGCGCATCAGGGGTTTCTAGCACAGATACGCAGTATTTT
CSASGVSSTDTQYF
>TRBJ2-7|TRBV2|NA|NA
TGTGCCAGCAGTGAAAGAGGGGCCTACGAGCAGTACTTC
CASSERGAYEQYF
>TRBJ2-3|TRBV5-5|NA|NA
TGTGCCAGCAGCAGCAGGGGGGAGGGGGATACGCAGTATTTT
CASSSRGEGDTQYF
>TRBJ2-3|TRBV5-4|once|NA
TGTGCCAGCAGCTCCAACGCTTGGCTAGTCACAGATACGCAGTATTTT
CASSSNAWLVTDTQYF
>TRBJ2-1|TRBV29-1|NA|TRBD1
TGCAGCACACCGGGACAGGGTCTTTGGGATGAGCAGTTCTTC
CSTPGQGLWDEQFF
>TRBJ1-5|TRBV5-4|NA|NA
TGTGCCAGCAGCTCAAAACTAGCGGGGGGCACAGATACGCAGCATTTT
CASSSKLAGGTDTQHF
>TRBJ2-6|TRBV20-1|NA|NA
TGCAGTGCTAGAGATCGTGGGGGGGGCTGGACCAACGTCCTGACCTTC
CSARDRGGGWTNVLTF
>TRBJ2-3|TRBV12-3/TRBV12-4|many|TRBD2
TGTGCCAGCAGCACAACTAGCGGAGCCAGGGATACGCAGTATTTT
CASSTTSGARDTQYF
>TRBJ1-1|TRBV28|many|NA
TGTGCCAGCAGTGATGGACGGAGGAACACTGAAGCTTTCTTT
CASSDGRRNTEAFF
>TRBJ1-6|TRBV7-7|NA|TRBD1
TGTGCCAGCAGCCAATGGGCAGGGGGCGATAATTCACCCCTCCACTTT
CASSQWAGGDNSPLHF
>TRBJ1-6|TRBV19|few|TRBD1
TGTGCCAGTAGTCCGACGACAGGGGGCAATAATTCACCCCTCCACTTT
CASSPTTGGNNSPLHF
>TRBJ2-3|TRBV7-6|once|NA
TGTGCCAGCAGCCTCAATAGCGATACGCAGTATTTT
CASSLNSDTQYF
>TRBJ2-7|TRBV5-6|many|NA
TGTGCCAGCAGCAAGGGTCCTAGCTCCTACGAGCAGTACTTC
CASSKGPSSYEQYF
>TRBJ1-1|TRBV12-3/TRBV12-4|NA|NA
TGTGCCAGCAGCCGACAGACCATGAACACTGAAGCTTTCTTT
CASSRQTMNTEAFF
>TRBJ2-3|TRBV4-3|many|NA
TGCGCCAGCAGCCAAACCCCCACCGGGCAGTGGGGAGATACGCAGTATTTT
CASSQTPTGQWGDTQYF
>TRBJ2-3|TRBV7-2|many|TRBD2
TGTGCCAGCAGTCGGACTAGCGGGGGCACAGATACGCAGTATTTT
CASSRTSGGTDTQYF
>TRBJ2-5|TRBV20-1|NA|TRBD2
TGCAGTGCTCTTGGACTAGCGGGGGAGGGGGAGACCCAGTACTTC
CSALGLAGEGETQYF
>TRBJ2-7|TRBV20-1|many|NA
TGCAGTGCTAGTGTTGGGGGGAGCTCCTACGAGCAGTACTTC
CSASVGGSSYEQYF
>TRBJ1-2|TRBV11-1|few|TRBD1
TGTGCCAGCAGCTACCGGGACAGGGGGCTCGGTGAAGGCTACACCTTC
CASSYRDRGLGEGYTF
>TRBJ2-3|TRBV12-3/TRBV12-4|NA|NA
TGTGCCAGTACTAGAGGGGGGGGTGGAGTGGGTGGAACAGATACGCAGTATTTT
CASTRGGGGVGGTDTQYF
>TRBJ2-7|TRBV9|once|TRBD2
TGTGCCAGCAGCGAGCGGGACGACGGCGAGCAGTACTTC
CASSERDDGEQYF
>TRBJ2-3|TRBV10-3|many|TRBD2
TGTGCCATCAGTGAGATCGGCCTAAGCGGGGGCACAGATACGCAGTATTTT
CAISEIGLSGGTDTQYF
>TRBJ1-2|TRBV10-1|once|NA
TGCGCCAGCAGTGAGAAAGCGGGCTATGGCTACACCTTC
CASSEKAGYGYTF
>TRBJ2-1|TRBV10-3|many|TRBD2
TGTGCCATCAGTACTACTAGCGGGGGGACGATTTCCTACAATGAGCAGTTCTTC
CAISTTSGGTISYNEQFF
>TRBJ1-2|TRBV9|many|NA
TGTGCCAGCAGCGTAGGGGTGGGCCTTGGCTACACCTTC
CASSVGVGLGYTF
>TRBJ2-5|TRBV2|many|NA
TGTGCCAGCGGTACAGATCAAGAGACCCAGTACTTC
CASGTDQETQYF
>TRBJ2-2|TRBV20-1|NA|NA
TGCAGTGCTATCTACGGGTTCGGGGAGCTGTTTTTT
CSAIYGFGELFF
>TRBJ2-7|TRBV15|NA|NA
TGTGCCACCAGCAGAGATACGAGGGAAACCTACGAGCAGTACTTC
CATSRDTRETYEQYF
>TRBJ2-1|TRBV20-1|many|TRBD2
TGCAGTGCTAGGACTAGCGGGGAGGGGGAGCAGTTCTTC
CSARTSGEGEQFF
>TRBJ2-1|TRBV7-9|many|NA
TGTGCCAGCAGCTTGTGGGAACAGGGTGGCAATGAGCAGTTCTTC
CASSLWEQGGNEQFF
>TRBJ2-7|TRBV4-2|many|TRBD2
TGTGCCAGCAGCCGTTCAACTAGCGGGAATTACGAGCAGTACTTC
CASSRSTSGNYEQYF
>TRBJ1-5|TRBV2|NA|NA
TGTGCCAGCAGCCCTGACACCTCTAGCAATCAGCCCCAGCATTTT
CASSPDTSSNQPQHF
>TRBJ1-1|TRBV5-1|many|NA
TGCGCCAGCAGCTTGGGACGGGTCACTGAAGCTTTCTTT
CASSLGRVTEAFF
>TRBJ2-1|TRBV20-1|NA|NA
TGCAGTGCTAGTCTGAGGGGGACCCCCCCCAATGAGCAGTTCTTC
CSASLRGTPPNEQFF
>TRBJ2-1|TRBV7-3|many|NA
TGTGCCAGCAGCCCCTACAATGAGCAGTTCTTC
CASSPYNEQFF
>TRBJ2-1|TRBV7-9|NA|NA
TGTGCCAGCAGGGGGGGCCGTAATGAGCAGTTCTTC
CASRGGRNEQFF
>TRBJ1-6|TRBV27|NA|NA
TGTGCCAGCAGTTTAAACGGGGCACGTAATTCACCCCTCCACTTT
CASSLNGARNSPLHF
>TRBJ2-1|TRBV29-1|many|TRBD2
TGCAGCGTTGAGGGGGAGGGTTACAATGAGCAGTTCTTC
CSVEGEGYNEQFF
>TRBJ1-5|TRBV24-1|once|NA
TGTGCCACCAGTGATTCAGGGAGAAATCAGCCCCAGCATTTT
CATSDSGRNQPQHF
>TRBJ2-2|TRBV29-1|NA|NA
TGCAGCGCGCGAGGAGGACGGGGCGCCGGGGAGCTGTTTTTT
CSARGGRGAGELFF
>TRBJ1-5|TRBV2|NA|NA
TGTGCCAGCGCTCCGGATAGCAATCAGCCCCAGCATTTT
CASAPDSNQPQHF
>TRBJ1-2|TRBV2|few|NA
TGTGCCAGCAGCTTAAAGACGACAGCTTACTATGGCTACACCTTC
CASSLKTTAYYGYTF
>TRBJ1-1|TRBV20-1|NA|NA
TGCAGTGCTAAGGACGCTGAGGGTTCGAGCACTGAAGCTTTCTTT
CSAKDAEGSSTEAFF
>TRBJ1-6|TRBV7-3|few|NA
TGTGCCAGCAGCTTAACGCCTAATAATTCACCCCTCCACTTT
CASSLTPNNSPLHF
>TRBJ2-2|TRBV4-1|many|TRBD2
TGCGCCAGTCGGCGGGGGGGAATTGAAGGGGAGCTGTTTTTT
CASRRGGIEGELFF
>TRBJ1-1|TRBV4-2|many|NA
TGTGCCAGCAGCCAAGTCAGCAGGGTTACTGAAGCTTTCTTT
CASSQVSRVTEAFF
>TRBJ2-6|TRBV10-3|many|TRBD2
TGTGCCATCAGCGGACTAGCGGGAGCTTCTGGGGCCAACGTCCTGACTTTC
CAISGLAGASGANVLTF
>TRBJ2-7|TRBV29-1|NA|TRBD1
TGCAGCGTTGAAGATACAGGGGGCACAGCCTACGAGCAGTACTTC
CSVEDTGGTAYEQYF
>TRBJ2-1|TRBV7-2|many|TRBD2
TGTGCCAGCAGCTTGTCCGGGACTAGCGGGGGGAACAATGAGCAGTTCTTC
CASSLSGTSGGNNEQFF
>TRBJ2-1|TRBV6-1|many|TRBD1
TGTGCCAGCAGTACCCGGACAGGGTCGGCCCGTCAGTTCTTC
CASSTRTGSARQFF
>TRBJ2-1|TRBV7-9|many|NA
TGTGCCAGCAGCTCCCTAAAGCGGAGCTCCTACAATGAGCAGTTCTTC
CASSSLKRSSYNEQFF
>TRBJ2-5|TRBV7-9|few|TRBD1
TGTGCCAGCAGCTGGGGACAGGGAAGGAAGACCCAGTACTTC
CASSWGQGRKTQYF
>TRBJ1-5|TRBV19|NA|TRBD1
TGTGCCAGTAGTACCGGGGACAGGATGAATCAGCCCCAGCATTTT
CASSTGDRMNQPQHF
>TRBJ2-7|TRBV20-1|NA|TRBD1
TGCAGTGCTGGACAGGTGACCTCCTACGAGCAGTACTTC
CSAGQVTSYEQYF
>TRBJ2-7|TRBV5-4|NA|NA
TGTGCCAGCAGCTTGGGGGTGTCGGGTCACGAGCAGTACTTC
CASSLGVSGHEQYF
>TRBJ2-7|TRBV2|NA|TRBD1
TGTGCCAGCAGGGGACAGGGGGGTAGGAGCTACGAGCAGTACTTC
CASRGQGGRSYEQYF
>TRBJ2-1|TRBV7-6|NA|NA
TGTGCCAGCAGCTTAGGTAAAGGGGACAATGAGCAGTTCTTC
CASSLGKGDNEQFF
>TRBJ2-1|TRBV6-5|many|NA
TGTGCCAGCCGTTCGCTTGGGAATGAGCAGTTCTTC
CASRSLGNEQFF
>TRBJ1-6|TRBV20-1|many|NA
TGCAGTGCGGGTCCCAATCATGGAGGGATGGGCTCCTATAATTCACCCCTCCACTTT
CSAGPNHGGMGSYNSPLHF
>TRBJ2-7|TRBV29-1|few|NA
TGCAGCAAGCCGGGGACGAGCTCCTACGAGCAGTACTTC
CSKPGTSSYEQYF